These T cell receptor beta chains were read from a single sample in a study of T cell responses to AZD1222 COVID-19 vaccine. TCRdb's table, derived via immunoSEQ multiplex PCR, lists solely in-frame clones and lacks some. The sample has around 95,000 clones; less than 90% are singletons. The material sequenced was peripheral blood, taken on day 0 of AZD1222 vaccination. These receptors all stem from an adult in good health. Each CDR3 is given with its conserved first and last residue. D genes are given only for firm matches. Not all rows give a size; the values are once, few, many and, for expanded clones, a class.

d_gene	abundance	j_gene	v_gene	CDR3aa	CDR3nt
TRBD2	once	TRBJ2-2	TRBV9	CASSVGLAGDTGELFF	TGTGCCAGCAGCGTCGGACTAGCGGGAGACACCGGGGAGCTGTTTTTT
-	-	TRBJ1-1	TRBV6-5	CASSYLGQKYEAFF	TGTGCCAGCAGTTACCTCGGACAGAAGTACGAAGCTTTCTTT
-	-	TRBJ2-7	TRBV27	CASSWPNHEQYF	TGTGCCAGCAGTTGGCCAAACCACGAGCAGTACTTC
-	-	TRBJ1-2	TRBV5-1	CASSLVSGPSYGYTF	TGCGCCAGCAGCTTGGTTTCAGGACCCTCGTACGGCTACACCTTC
-	-	TRBJ1-1	TRBV29-1	CSVAPGNTEAFF	TGCAGCGTGGCCCCAGGGAACACTGAAGCTTTCTTT
-	once	TRBJ1-3	TRBV4-1	CASSRGVSPLNSGNTIYF	TGCGCCAGCAGCCGGGGGGTGAGTCCTTTAAACTCTGGAAACACCATATATTTT
-	-	TRBJ1-2	TRBV6-1	CASSDPASNYGYTF	TGTGCCAGCAGTGATCCCGCGAGTAACTATGGCTACACCTTC
TRBD1	-	TRBJ2-1	TRBV7-2	CASSFMAGGGNEQFF	TGTGCCAGCAGCTTTATGGCAGGGGGTGGGAATGAGCAGTTCTTC
TRBD1	-	TRBJ1-5	TRBV18	CASSPREDREPQHF	TGTGCCAGCTCACCCCGGGAGGACAGGGAGCCCCAGCATTTT
TRBD2	-	TRBJ2-7	TRBV5-1	CARSAGGGAYYEQYF	TGCGCCCGCAGCGCCGGGGGAGGGGCCTACTACGAGCAGTACTTC
-	-	TRBJ1-4	TRBV5-1	CASSLAVGSGSEKLFF	TGCGCCAGCAGCTTGGCAGTCGGCTCCGGAAGTGAAAAACTGTTTTTT
-	-	TRBJ1-1	TRBV2	CASSELTHHMNTEAFF	TGTGCCAGCAGTGAACTAACACACCATATGAACACTGAAGCTTTCTTT
TRBD1	few	TRBJ1-6	TRBV27	CASSLSPWTGSSYNSPLHF	TGTGCCAGCAGTTTATCGCCCTGGACAGGGAGCTCCTATAATTCACCCCTCCACTTT
-	-	TRBJ1-5	TRBV27	CASSWGAGDQPQHF	TGTGCCAGCAGTTGGGGGGCGGGGGATCAGCCCCAGCATTTT
TRBD1	-	TRBJ1-2	TRBV6-2/TRBV6-3	CASSYRGTDRERYGYTF	TGTGCCAGCAGTTACAGGGGGACAGACAGGGAGCGGTATGGCTACACCTTC
-	-	TRBJ1-4	TRBV7-2	CASSLFPGSNEKLFF	TGTGCCAGCAGCTTATTCCCGGGGTCTAATGAAAAACTGTTTTTT
-	once	TRBJ1-1	TRBV4-1	CASSLRAVERAEAFF	TGCGCCAGCAGCCTCCGGGCCGTGGAACGGGCTGAAGCTTTCTTT
-	-	TRBJ2-1	TRBV7-6	CASSLEVQAAVSYNEQFF	TGTGCCAGCAGCTTAGAGGTCCAGGCAGCGGTATCCTACAATGAGCAGTTCTTC
TRBD1	-	TRBJ1-4	TRBV19	CASSPRDRTLPGEKLFF	TGTGCCAGTAGTCCGCGGGACAGGACACTGCCGGGGGAAAAACTGTTTTTT
-	-	TRBJ1-1	TRBV6-5	CASSYSSVRGNTEAFF	TGTGCCAGCAGTTACTCGAGTGTCCGGGGGAACACTGAAGCTTTCTTT
-	-	TRBJ2-7	TRBV7-9	CASSLRLGYEQYF	TGTGCCAGCAGCTTACGACTGGGCTACGAGCAGTACTTC
-	-	TRBJ2-1	TRBV6-1	CASSEIVSNEQFF	TGTGCCAGCAGTGAAATTGTATCCAATGAGCAGTTCTTC
TRBD1	-	TRBJ1-1	TRBV5-1	CASSSRQGANTEAFF	TGCGCCAGCAGCTCCCGACAGGGGGCGAACACTGAAGCTTTCTTT
TRBD2	-	TRBJ2-3	TRBV5-1	CASSGGTSGRGSDTQYF	TGCGCCAGCAGCGGAGGGACTAGCGGGAGGGGTTCAGATACGCAGTATTTT
TRBD1	-	TRBJ1-4	TRBV3-1/TRBV3-2	CASSLNPGQGNEKLFF	TGTGCCAGCAGCCTAAACCCGGGACAGGGTAATGAAAAACTGTTTTTT
TRBD1	-	TRBJ1-3	TRBV28	CASSPRTGKSLGNTIYF	TGTGCCAGCAGTCCGCGGACAGGGAAGTCGTTGGGAAACACCATATATTTT
TRBD1	-	TRBJ1-5	TRBV10-3	CAISVRDRDRCRGYFSWNQPQHF	TGTGCCATCAGTGTTCGGGACAGGGACAGATGTAGGGGGTATTTTAGTTGGAATCAGCCCCAGCATTTT
-	-	TRBJ1-3	TRBV4-3	CASSQETKGGFSGNTIYF	TGCGCCAGCAGCCAAGAAACGAAGGGGGGGTTTTCAGGAAACACCATATATTTT
-	-	TRBJ2-7	TRBV28	CASSNPGGDRSYEQYF	TGTGCCAGCAGCAACCCTGGGGGGGACAGATCCTACGAGCAGTACTTC
-	-	TRBJ2-2	TRBV21-1	CASPIRGLAGGRNTGELFF	TGTGCCAGCCCCATTAGGGGGCTAGCGGGAGGAAGAAACACCGGGGAGCTGTTTTTT
TRBD1	-	TRBJ1-2	TRBV11-2	CASSLIKGQPMGYTF	TGTGCCAGCAGCTTAATTAAGGGACAGCCCATGGGCTACACCTTC
TRBD1	-	TRBJ2-1	TRBV18	CASSLTGTGAYNEQFF	TGTGCCAGCTCACTAACCGGGACAGGGGCCTACAATGAGCAGTTCTTC
-	-	TRBJ2-2	TRBV11-2	CASREGSGELFF	TGTGCCAGCAGGGAGGGGAGCGGGGAGCTGTTTTTT
TRBD2	few	TRBJ2-5	TRBV27	CASSPSGARGVTQYF	TGTGCCAGCAGTCCCAGCGGGGCCCGGGGGGTGACCCAGTACTTC
-	-	TRBJ2-2	TRBV7-7	CASSPHSGGAAGELFF	TGTGCTAGCAGCCCCCACTCGGGGGGCGCAGCCGGGGAGCTGTTTTTT
TRBD1	-	TRBJ2-7	TRBV6-5	CASSYWTGRGIYEQYF	TGTGCCAGCAGTTACTGGACAGGGAGAGGAATCTACGAGCAGTACTTC
-	-	TRBJ1-3	TRBV11-2	CASSWGLVGELISGNTIYF	TGTGCCAGCAGCTGGGGGCTAGTCGGGGAGCTCATTTCTGGAAACACCATATATTTT
-	-	TRBJ2-3	TRBV11-2	CASSLVWGSSDTQYF	TGTGCCAGCAGCTTAGTTTGGGGCTCATCGGATACGCAGTATTTT
TRBD2	-	TRBJ2-1	TRBV5-4	CASSRLAGGRIEQFF	TGTGCCAGCAGTCGGCTAGCGGGAGGACGCATCGAGCAGTTCTTC
-	-	TRBJ2-2	TRBV28	CASRGTGSGTGELFF	TGTGCCAGCAGGGGGACGGGATCGGGCACCGGGGAGCTGTTTTTT
TRBD1	-	TRBJ1-4	TRBV5-1	CASSISPGTENEKLFF	TGCGCCAGCAGCATATCCCCCGGGACAGAGAATGAAAAACTGTTTTTT
TRBD1	-	TRBJ1-1	TRBV27	CARGQLTLKNTEAFF	TGTGCCAGGGGACAGCTCACACTGAAGAACACTGAAGCTTTCTTT
-	-	TRBJ2-7	TRBV30	CAWTGASSYEQYF	TGTGCCTGGACAGGGGCGAGCTCCTACGAGCAGTACTTC
-	-	TRBJ1-2	TRBV30	CAWSLFYGYTF	TGTGCCTGGAGTCTTTTCTATGGCTACACCTTC
TRBD1	-	TRBJ1-2	TRBV5-1	CASSRAGGEYGYTF	TGCGCCAGCAGCAGGGCAGGGGGCGAGTATGGCTACACCTTC
-	few	TRBJ2-2	TRBV24-1	CATSEGSNTGELFF	TGTGCCACCAGTGAAGGCAGTAACACCGGGGAGCTGTTTTTT
-	-	TRBJ1-1	TRBV4-3	CASSQDSRSGTEAFF	TGCGCCAGCAGCCAAGATTCGAGGTCTGGCACTGAAGCTTTCTTT
-	once	TRBJ2-1	TRBV4-3	CASSPRYARGSYNEQFF	TGCGCCAGCAGCCCCCGATATGCTCGGGGGTCCTACAATGAGCAGTTCTTC
-	-	TRBJ1-2	TRBV2	CASSFTGGGSSGYTF	TGTGCCAGCAGTTTTACGGGGGGAGGCTCGTCGGGCTACACCTTC
TRBD2	-	TRBJ2-1	TRBV19	CASKGNGGSGSYNEQFF	TGTGCCAGTAAGGGTAACGGCGGGAGCGGATCCTACAATGAGCAGTTCTTC
-	-	TRBJ1-5	TRBV6-5	CASNPGSVNQPQHF	TGTGCCAGCAACCCCGGATCGGTTAATCAGCCCCAGCATTTT
-	-	TRBJ1-5	TRBV7-2	CASSSNSVNQPQHF	TGTGCCAGCAGCTCTAACTCTGTCAATCAGCCCCAGCATTTT
TRBD2	-	TRBJ2-1	TRBV27	CASTSSPGLAGYNEQFF	TGTGCCAGCACTAGCTCCCCTGGACTAGCGGGCTACAATGAGCAGTTCTTC
-	-	TRBJ2-7	TRBV10-3	CAISAGVNGEQYF	TGTGCCATCAGTGCGGGAGTCAACGGAGAGCAGTACTTC